The rows below give T cell receptor beta chains drawn from one sample of a study of T cells after yellow fever vaccination. TCRdb recomputed calls from the 5' RACE reads with MiXCR, one row per CDR3 protein. The data contain around 310,000 distinct CDR3 sequences, approximately 4.3% of them singletons. The sample consisted of PBMCs, taken 15 days after the yellow fever booster vaccination. These receptors were taken from a man in his late teens or twenties who received the YFV17D yellow fever vaccine. Both conserved end residues are part of each CDR3. Fields, in order: J gene, clone size, V gene, D gene, CDR3 protein, CDR3 DNA. The D gene is left open where the match is weak. Only part of the rows carry a size: once, few, many, or a class if the clone is expanded.

TRBJ1-1 | many | TRBV5-1 | NA | CASSLISVNTEAFF | TGCGCCAGCAGCTTGATATCCGTGAACACTGAAGCTTTCTTT
TRBJ1-5 | many | TRBV5-6 | NA | CASSLHTTLGEPQHF | TGTGCCAGCAGCTTGCATACAACCCTCGGGGAGCCCCAGCATTTT
TRBJ1-1 | many | TRBV29-1 | TRBD1 | CSVDRENTEAFF | TGCAGCGTAGACAGGGAGAACACTGAAGCTTTCTTT
TRBJ1-5 | NA | TRBV9 | NA | CASIGRWGPYSNQPQHF | TGTGCCAGTATCGGGAGGTGGGGCCCGTATAGCAATCAGCCCCAGCATTTT
TRBJ2-3 | few | TRBV5-6 | NA | CASTPLDVTDTQYF | TGTGCCAGCACCCCACTGGACGTCACAGATACGCAGTATTTT
TRBJ2-1 | many | TRBV5-6 | NA | CASSHEGPEQFF | TGTGCCAGCAGCCACGAGGGCCCTGAGCAGTTCTTC
TRBJ1-3 | few | TRBV7-9 | NA | CASTGWERNTIYF | TGTGCCAGCACCGGATGGGAACGAAACACCATATATTTT
TRBJ2-7 | few | TRBV5-1 | TRBD1 | CASSLQGEGVYEQYF | TGCGCCAGCAGCTTGCAGGGGGAAGGCGTGTACGAGCAGTACTTC
TRBJ1-2 | NA | TRBV12-3/TRBV12-4 | NA | CASSLPGHGYTF | TGTGCCAGCAGCCTACCAGGGCATGGCTACACCTTC
TRBJ1-2 | few | TRBV10-3 | TRBD1 | CAIRGTGEDYGYTF | TGTGCCATCAGGGGGACAGGGGAGGACTATGGCTACACCTTC
TRBJ2-5 | NA | TRBV6-6 | NA | CASSTGTLIQQETQYF | TGTGCCAGCAGTACCGGGACTTTAATACAACAAGAGACCCAGTACTTC
TRBJ2-3 | many | TRBV7-2 | TRBD2 | CASSPRTSGASTDTQYF | TGTGCCAGCAGCCCAAGGACTAGCGGGGCTAGCACAGATACGCAGTATTTT
TRBJ2-1 | few | TRBV5-1 | NA | CASSTAIQTRNEQFF | TGCGCCAGCAGCACGGCAATTCAAACTAGGAATGAGCAGTTCTTC
TRBJ1-2 | NA | TRBV18 | TRBD1 | CASSPLPDRGHGYTF | TGTGCCAGCTCGCCCCTACCGGACAGGGGTCATGGCTACACCTTC
TRBJ1-5 | many | TRBV28 | TRBD1 | CAGRTGGNQPQHF | TGTGCCGGCCGGACAGGGGGCAATCAGCCCCAGCATTTT
TRBJ2-4 | few | TRBV12-3/TRBV12-4 | TRBD2 | CASSDPGGIIAKNIQYF | TGTGCCAGCAGCGACCCGGGGGGGATCATAGCCAAAAACATTCAGTACTTC
TRBJ2-5 | many | TRBV13 | NA | CASSLLVEETQYF | TGTGCCAGCAGCCTACTAGTGGAAGAGACCCAGTACTTC
TRBJ2-1 | NA | TRBV20-1 | TRBD2 | CSAPRGASGGSYNEQFF | TGCAGTGCTCCAAGGGGGGCTAGCGGGGGATCCTACAATGAGCAGTTCTTC
TRBJ1-2 | many | TRBV20-1 | TRBD1 | CSARIPRDSRTYGYTF | TGCAGTGCTAGGATCCCTAGGGACAGCAGGACTTACGGCTACACCTTC
TRBJ1-5 | many | TRBV5-1 | TRBD1 | CASSLEPPGQGNQPQHF | TGCGCCAGCAGCTTGGAACCGCCGGGACAGGGCAATCAGCCCCAGCATTTT
TRBJ1-5 | NA | TRBV20-1 | NA | CSAPLRVPYSNQPQHF | TGCAGTGCCCCACTAAGGGTCCCATATAGCAATCAGCCCCAGCATTTT
TRBJ1-5 | few | TRBV19 | NA | CASVRGANSNQPQHF | TGTGCCAGTGTCAGGGGCGCCAATAGCAATCAGCCCCAGCATTTT
TRBJ2-3 | few | TRBV5-1 | TRBD2 | CASSSQRGDPDTQYF | TGCGCCAGCAGCTCACAGCGGGGGGATCCAGATACGCAGTATTTT
TRBJ1-1 | many | TRBV6-1 | NA | CASREGGARAFF | TGTGCCAGCAGGGAGGGAGGAGCACGGGCTTTCTTT
TRBJ1-2 | many | TRBV12-3/TRBV12-4 | NA | CASTLIGGDYGYTF | TGTGCCAGCACCTTGATCGGGGGCGACTATGGCTACACCTTC
TRBJ1-2 | NA | TRBV12-3/TRBV12-4 | NA | CASSLRGWGAEGYTF | TGTGCCAGCAGTTTAAGGGGGTGGGGGGCAGAGGGCTACACCTTC
TRBJ1-2 | NA | TRBV15 | NA | CATSRDLIDNGYTF | TGTGCCACCAGCAGAGATCTGATAGACAATGGCTACACCTTC
TRBJ2-5 | few | TRBV5-5 | TRBD1 | CASSLGQGAIQETQYF | TGTGCCAGCAGTCTCGGACAGGGAGCCATCCAAGAGACCCAGTACTTC
TRBJ2-3 | many | TRBV29-1 | TRBD1 | CSVGVNRGITDTQYF | TGCAGCGTTGGGGTAAACAGGGGGATCACAGATACGCAGTATTTT
TRBJ1-1 | many | TRBV6-5 | TRBD1 | CASRPGQGTVTEAFF | TGTGCCAGCAGACCGGGACAGGGGACGGTGACTGAAGCTTTCTTT
TRBJ1-1 | NA | TRBV6-2/TRBV6-3 | NA | CASHVDRRSLSSEAFF | TGTGCCAGCCATGTGGATCGGCGTAGTCTTTCGTCTGAAGCTTTCTTT
TRBJ2-1 | NA | TRBV2 | NA | CASRTRGSYNEQFF | TGTGCCAGCAGGACGAGAGGGTCCTACAATGAGCAGTTCTTC
TRBJ2-3 | many | TRBV5-1 | TRBD2 | CASRTSGGSDTQYF | TGCGCCAGCCGCACTAGCGGGGGCTCAGATACGCAGTATTTT
TRBJ1-5 | few | TRBV3-1 | NA | CASSQQYGGGQPQHF | TGTGCCAGCAGCCAACAGTACGGGGGCGGGCAGCCCCAGCATTTT
TRBJ1-2 | many | TRBV20-1 | TRBD1 | CSALNRGGYGYTF | TGCAGTGCCCTCAACAGGGGGGGCTATGGCTACACCTTC
TRBJ2-1 | few | TRBV6-5 | TRBD2 | CASSGFAGGINEQFF | TGTGCCAGCAGTGGCTTTGCGGGGGGTATCAATGAGCAGTTCTTC
TRBJ1-3 | few | TRBV6-6 | NA | CASSYLSSGNTIYF | TGTGCCAGCAGTTACTTGAGTTCTGGAAACACCATATATTTT
TRBJ1-2 | many | TRBV6-5 | NA | CASSSTGDRGYTF | TGTGCCAGCAGTTCCACCGGGGACCGCGGCTACACCTTC
TRBJ2-5 | many | TRBV20-1 | TRBD1 | CSARTGGETQYF | TGCAGTGCCCGGACAGGGGGAGAGACCCAGTACTTC
TRBJ1-4 | NA | TRBV20-1 | TRBD1 | CSATGQGQEKLFF | TGCAGTGCCACGGGACAGGGACAGGAAAAACTGTTTTTT
TRBJ2-2 | many | TRBV6-5 | NA | CASSYLVDTGELFF | TGTGCCAGCAGTTACCTGGTCGACACCGGGGAGCTGTTTTTT
TRBJ1-4 | many | TRBV5-1 | NA | CASSAAGRKGELFF | TGCGCCAGCAGCGCGGCAGGCCGAAAAGGGGAACTGTTTTTT
TRBJ1-1 | NA | TRBV5-1 | TRBD1 | CASSLGAGGSNTEAFF | TGCGCCAGCAGCTTGGGGGCAGGGGGCTCGAACACTGAAGCTTTCTTT
TRBJ2-3 | many | TRBV20-1 | NA | CSATDRRDTQYF | TGCAGTGCCACGGACCGGCGAGATACGCAGTATTTT
TRBJ2-3 | many | TRBV2 | NA | CATTRASTDTQYF | TGTGCCACTACCAGGGCTAGCACAGATACGCAGTATTTT
TRBJ2-1 | few | TRBV10-3 | TRBD2 | CAISRTSAGVDEQFF | TGTGCCATCAGTAGGACTAGCGCCGGGGTCGATGAGCAGTTCTTC